Listed below are T cell receptor beta chains from one sample, sequenced in a study of T cell changes during pregnancy in multiple sclerosis. Profiling relied on immunoSEQ multiplex PCR, and the TCRdb table lists in-frame clones only, not all of them. The top ten clones hold under 1.4% of a sample with tens of thousands of clones, 65% to 90% of them seen once. Sequenced here: CD4+ T cells from peripheral blood mononuclear cells, sampled in the first trimester of pregnancy. The receptors stem from a female donor in good health, enrolled as a control in a pregnancy study. CDR3s include the opening cysteine and the closing phenylalanine or tryptophan. A D gene is named only where the DNA matches it firmly. Expanded clones are given a class, and other clones once, few, many or no size at all.

V gene: TRBV6-5
D gene: NA
clone size: once
J gene: TRBJ1-6
CDR3 protein: CASSYQGYNSPLHF
CDR3 DNA: TGTGCCAGCAGTTACCAGGGCTATAATTCACCCCTCCACTTT

V gene: TRBV15
D gene: NA
clone size: NA
J gene: TRBJ1-3
CDR3 protein: CATSRDTGSSGNTIYF
CDR3 DNA: TGTGCCACCAGCAGGGATACCGGGTCCTCTGGAAACACCATATATTTT

V gene: TRBV19
D gene: TRBD1
clone size: NA
J gene: TRBJ2-2
CDR3 protein: CASGTGTGGMRNTGELFF
CDR3 DNA: TGTGCCAGTGGAACCGGGACAGGGGGGATGCGGAACACCGGGGAGCTGTTTTTT

V gene: TRBV7-9
D gene: TRBD2
clone size: NA
J gene: TRBJ2-1
CDR3 protein: CASSLGGTSGVFNEQFF
CDR3 DNA: TGTGCCAGCAGCTTAGGCGGGACTAGCGGGGTATTCAATGAGCAGTTCTTC

V gene: TRBV30
D gene: NA
clone size: NA
J gene: TRBJ1-5
CDR3 protein: CAYDQEAGNQPQHF
CDR3 DNA: TGTGCCTATGACCAGGAAGCAGGCAATCAGCCCCAGCATTTT

V gene: TRBV12-5
D gene: NA
clone size: NA
J gene: TRBJ1-5
CDR3 protein: CASASPGTSQPQHF
CDR3 DNA: TGTGCTAGTGCGTCTCCTGGTACGAGTCAGCCCCAGCATTTT

V gene: TRBV30
D gene: TRBD1
clone size: NA
J gene: TRBJ2-7
CDR3 protein: CAWRGQGRPFTYEQYF
CDR3 DNA: TGTGCCTGGCGGGGACAGGGCCGTCCGTTTACCTACGAGCAGTACTTC

V gene: TRBV19
D gene: NA
clone size: NA
J gene: TRBJ1-2
CDR3 protein: CASAGFYGYTF
CDR3 DNA: TGTGCCAGTGCAGGGTTCTATGGCTACACCTTC

V gene: TRBV7-2
D gene: TRBD2
clone size: NA
J gene: TRBJ2-7
CDR3 protein: CASSLVVLSGGPSSYEQYF
CDR3 DNA: TGTGCCAGCAGCTTAGTTGTCCTGAGCGGGGGGCCCAGCTCCTACGAGCAGTACTTC

V gene: TRBV19
D gene: TRBD1
clone size: NA
J gene: TRBJ1-5
CDR3 protein: CASSTRTGGEFSNQPQHF
CDR3 DNA: TGTGCCAGTAGTACCCGGACAGGGGGAGAGTTTAGCAATCAGCCCCAGCATTTT

V gene: TRBV5-4
D gene: TRBD2
clone size: NA
J gene: TRBJ2-1
CDR3 protein: CASSYSGSSYNEQFF
CDR3 DNA: TGTGCCAGCAGCTATAGCGGGAGCTCCTACAATGAGCAGTTCTTC

V gene: TRBV10-3
D gene: NA
clone size: medium-sized
J gene: TRBJ2-7
CDR3 protein: CALSSSSGSYEQYF
CDR3 DNA: TGTGCCCTTTCTTCGTCCAGCGGGTCTTACGAGCAGTACTTC

V gene: TRBV11-1
D gene: NA
clone size: NA
J gene: TRBJ2-5
CDR3 protein: CASSLGRLEETQYF
CDR3 DNA: TGTGCCAGCAGCTTAGGGAGACTTGAAGAGACCCAGTACTTC

V gene: TRBV6-5
D gene: NA
clone size: NA
J gene: TRBJ2-1
CDR3 protein: CASRTGTRGYNEQFF
CDR3 DNA: TGTGCCAGCAGAACCGGAACCCGGGGGTACAATGAGCAGTTCTTC

V gene: TRBV28
D gene: NA
clone size: few
J gene: TRBJ2-5
CDR3 protein: CASSPRYNQETQYF
CDR3 DNA: TGTGCCAGCAGCCCACGATACAACCAAGAGACCCAGTACTTC

V gene: TRBV5-1
D gene: TRBD1
clone size: NA
J gene: TRBJ1-5
CDR3 protein: CASSLGQGSNQPQHF
CDR3 DNA: TGCGCCAGCAGCTTGGGACAGGGGAGCAATCAGCCCCAGCATTTT

V gene: TRBV4-2
D gene: TRBD2
clone size: NA
J gene: TRBJ2-3
CDR3 protein: CASSQDKLAGEGDTQYF
CDR3 DNA: TGTGCCAGCAGCCAAGATAAACTAGCGGGGGAGGGGGATACGCAGTATTTT

V gene: TRBV28
D gene: NA
clone size: NA
J gene: TRBJ1-1
CDR3 protein: CASSFTGGGAFF
CDR3 DNA: TGTGCCAGCAGTTTTACTGGGGGCGGCGCTTTCTTT

V gene: TRBV6-1
D gene: TRBD1
clone size: NA
J gene: TRBJ2-5
CDR3 protein: CAGQDRSSYQETQYF
CDR3 DNA: TGTGCCGGACAGGACAGGTCCTCGTACCAAGAGACCCAGTACTTC

V gene: TRBV19
D gene: NA
clone size: NA
J gene: TRBJ1-2
CDR3 protein: CASQLTRGYGYTF
CDR3 DNA: TGTGCCAGCCAACTAACTCGGGGGTATGGCTACACCTTC

V gene: TRBV11-2
D gene: NA
clone size: NA
J gene: TRBJ2-5
CDR3 protein: CASSPIRGITQETQYF
CDR3 DNA: TGTGCCAGCAGCCCTATACGGGGGATCACACAAGAGACCCAGTACTTC

V gene: TRBV6-1
D gene: TRBD2
clone size: NA
J gene: TRBJ2-3
CDR3 protein: CASSEGAGALDTQYF
CDR3 DNA: TGTGCCAGCAGTGAAGGTGCGGGAGCTTTAGATACGCAGTATTTT

V gene: TRBV6-5
D gene: TRBD1
clone size: NA
J gene: TRBJ1-1
CDR3 protein: CASSYFSGGRTEAFF
CDR3 DNA: TGTGCCAGCAGTTACTTCTCAGGGGGCCGCACTGAAGCTTTCTTT

V gene: TRBV7-9
D gene: TRBD2
clone size: NA
J gene: TRBJ2-7
CDR3 protein: CASSLFALANGLVIYEQYF
CDR3 DNA: TGTGCCAGCAGCTTATTCGCACTAGCTAATGGACTAGTTATTTACGAGCAGTACTTC

V gene: TRBV4-3
D gene: TRBD1
clone size: NA
J gene: TRBJ1-6
CDR3 protein: CASSQNRGRPLHF
CDR3 DNA: TGCGCCAGCAGCCAGAACAGGGGGCGTCCCCTCCACTTT

V gene: TRBV28
D gene: TRBD1
clone size: NA
J gene: TRBJ2-6
CDR3 protein: CASRYTGQGSGANVLTF
CDR3 DNA: TGTGCCAGCAGATACACGGGACAGGGATCCGGGGCCAACGTCCTGACTTTC

V gene: TRBV27
D gene: NA
clone size: NA
J gene: TRBJ1-2
CDR3 protein: CASSLGSAGVDGYTF
CDR3 DNA: TGTGCCAGCAGTTTAGGTTCGGCAGGGGTGGATGGCTACACCTTC

V gene: TRBV6-1
D gene: TRBD2
clone size: NA
J gene: TRBJ2-1
CDR3 protein: CASSEAAGGPYNEQFF
CDR3 DNA: TGTGCCAGCAGTGAAGCAGCGGGGGGTCCCTACAATGAGCAGTTCTTC

V gene: TRBV5-8
D gene: NA
clone size: NA
J gene: TRBJ2-7
CDR3 protein: CASSFDRRPYEQYF
CDR3 DNA: TGTGCCAGCAGCTTCGACAGGCGCCCCTACGAGCAGTACTTC

V gene: TRBV9
D gene: TRBD2
clone size: NA
J gene: TRBJ2-7
CDR3 protein: CASTPGLAGVTYEQYF
CDR3 DNA: TGTGCCAGCACCCCGGGACTAGCGGGAGTCACGTACGAGCAGTACTTC

V gene: TRBV7-9
D gene: TRBD1
clone size: NA
J gene: TRBJ1-2
CDR3 protein: CASSSTPQGSGYGYTF
CDR3 DNA: TGTGCCAGCAGCTCTACACCACAGGGGTCCGGCTATGGCTACACCTTC

V gene: TRBV19
D gene: NA
clone size: NA
J gene: TRBJ1-3
CDR3 protein: CASSPRFTGNTIYF
CDR3 DNA: TGTGCCAGTAGCCCCAGATTTACTGGAAACACCATATATTTT